This note documents a single T cell receptor (beta chain) sequence. The target antigen is unknown. The data stem from a study of post-analysis software for immune sequencing data. Study-wide points: Same-batch samples co-clustered strongly by F measure.

Unique molecular identifiers were present in the TCR beta cDNA libraries. TCRdb re-analysed the PCR reads in MiXCR, keeping a single row per CDR3 protein. In the table there are over 250,000 distinct CDR3 sequences, 36% of which are singletons. The sequence derives from a girl aged 10 to 17 with multiple sclerosis. The source material was blood.

CDR3 amino acids: CSVVTGQANTGELFF. CDR3 nucleotides: TGCAGCGTTGTTACAGGCCAGGCGAACACCGGGGAGCTGTTTTTT. This chain connects TRBV29-1 to TRBJ2-2, with a weak D call TRBD1 (5 bases). Germline CDR1 reads SQVTM; CDR2 reads ANQGSEA. V was pared by 4 bases and J by 0 bases, with 12 bases between. There are 15 residues in the CDR3.